This T cell receptor beta chain was sequenced in a study of T cell responses to AZD1222 COVID-19 vaccine. Study results and limitations: Donors, mostly white British, included more females; clonal diversity was possibly underestimated.

In regard to this clone: No antigen is known for it.

The repertoire was sequenced with immunoSEQ multiplex PCR; TCRdb's copy has only in-frame clones and lacks some. Of about 56,000 clones in the sample, roughly 88% are singletons; the top ten hold over 12%. CDR3 size: 16 residues. Between the trimmed V and J ends, which lost 0 bases and 8 bases, there was a span of 16 bases. Germline V gene data show CDR1 as SGHAT and CDR2 as FQNNGV. V and J are TRBV11-2 and TRBJ1-4, with D perhaps matching TRBD1 (5 bases). The TCR was taken from an adult in good health. Specimen: peripheral blood, collected on day 0 of AZD1222 vaccination. The CDR3 DNA is TGTGCCAGCAGCTTAGAGGCGGGGCTGGGAGGGGAAAAACTGTTTTTT. Protein sequence: CASSLEAGLGGEKLFF.